This T cell receptor (beta chain) was sequenced for a study of shared clonotypes between healthy human individuals. Clones were read by immunoSEQ multiplex PCR, and TCRdb kept only the in-frame ones, dropping some. The sample comprises around 1,900,000 clones, 93% of which are singletons, and around 1.7% rests with the top ten. CD45RO negativity and positive selection for CCR7 defined naive CD8 cells, a population that excluded terminally differentiated effector memory CD45RA+ cells. CDR3 size: 16 residues. Germline-derived CDR1 and CDR2 are SGDLS and YYNGEE. Trimming pared 4 bases from V and 2 bases from J, leaving 18 bases between.

This sequence originates from a man aged 18 to 30 in good health. Some clones in this sample may be carry-over from other donors' samples. V gene TRBV9 combines with J gene TRBJ1-2, with D tentatively TRBD1 (5 bases). The sequenced sample consisted of naive CD8+ T cells from PBMCs. In nucleotides, the CDR3 is TGTGCCAGCAGCCATGGGGCGCAGGGCCTCAACTATGGCTACACCTTC. As protein: CASSHGAQGLNYGYTF.